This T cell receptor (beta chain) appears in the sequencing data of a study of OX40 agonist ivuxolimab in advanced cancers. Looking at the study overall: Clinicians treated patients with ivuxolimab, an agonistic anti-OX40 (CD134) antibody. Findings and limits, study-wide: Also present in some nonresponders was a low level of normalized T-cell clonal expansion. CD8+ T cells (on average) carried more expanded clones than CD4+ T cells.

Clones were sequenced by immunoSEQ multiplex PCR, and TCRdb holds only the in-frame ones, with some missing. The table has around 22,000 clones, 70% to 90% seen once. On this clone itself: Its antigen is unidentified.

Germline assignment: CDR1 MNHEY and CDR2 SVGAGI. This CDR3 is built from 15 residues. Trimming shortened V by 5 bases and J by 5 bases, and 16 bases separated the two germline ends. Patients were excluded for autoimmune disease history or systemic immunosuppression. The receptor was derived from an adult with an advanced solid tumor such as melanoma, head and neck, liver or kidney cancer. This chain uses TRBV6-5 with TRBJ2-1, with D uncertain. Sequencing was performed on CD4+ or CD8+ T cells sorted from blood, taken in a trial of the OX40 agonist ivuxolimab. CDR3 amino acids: CASSLTAVNNNEQFF. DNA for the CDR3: TGTGCCAGCAGTCTGACCGCCGTAAACAACAATGAGCAGTTCTTC.